This T cell receptor beta chain was captured in a study of spatial heterogeneity in lung cancer. TCRdb reanalysed the 5' RACE reads using MiXCR and keeps one entry per CDR3 protein. The sample lists under 100,000 distinct CDR3 sequences; roughly 10% were seen once. As for time point: sample taken at primary tumor resection. Material for sequencing was whole RNA from tumor, nontumor lung or frozen PBMC, left unsorted. The donor population consisted of over 55 patients with untreated, early-stage non-small cell lung cancer. This clonotype was picked up a small number of times. The CDR3 has 16 residues. From germline, CDR1 is SGHTA and CDR2 FQGTGA. Trimming left V 6 bases short and J 0 bases short, with 15 bases between.

The receptor comes from a male donor with early-stage non-small cell lung cancer. Material: PBMCs, obtained at surgery. This sequence joins TRBV7-3 and TRBJ1-3; no firm D call. In DNA form, the CDR3 reads TGTGCCAGCAGTCAAATTTCGGGAAACTCTGGAAACACCATATATTTT. Its translation: CASSQISGNSGNTIYF.